Listed below are T cell receptor beta chains from one sample, sequenced in a study of CD8+ T cells in alopecia areata. Data came from immunoSEQ multiplex PCR; TCRdb stores just in-frame clones and leaves some out. The sample carries under 250,000 clones, roughly 50% recorded once. Sequences were obtained from CD8+ T cells sorted from blood. All receptors derive from a human donor in good health. CDR3s include the opening cysteine and the closing phenylalanine or tryptophan. Each record gives: clone size, CDR3 length, V gene, D gene, J gene, CDR3 protein, CDR3 DNA. The D gene is left open where the match is weak. For some rows the clone size is stated as once, few or many, or as a class when expanded; others skip it.

.	15	TRBV4-1	TRBD2	TRBJ2-7	CASSQDSGGAREQYF	TGCGCCAGCAGCCAAGACAGCGGGGGGGCCCGCGAGCAGTACTTC
.	14	TRBV5-1	TRBD1	TRBJ1-1	CASSFRTGDTEAFF	TGCGCCAGCAGCTTCCGTACAGGGGACACTGAAGCTTTCTTT
once	15	TRBV5-1	.	TRBJ1-1	CASSLRDRTNTEAFF	TGCGCCAGCAGCTTGAGAGACAGGACGAACACTGAAGCTTTCTTT
.	18	TRBV27	.	TRBJ1-6	CASSHSAGPSSYNSPLHF	TGTGCCAGCAGTCATTCGGCGGGTCCGAGCTCCTATAATTCACCCCTCCACTTT
few	14	TRBV19	.	TRBJ1-5	CASNPDRWNQPQHF	TGTGCCAGTAACCCTGACAGGTGGAATCAGCCCCAGCATTTT
.	16	TRBV7-2	TRBD2	TRBJ2-7	CASSFSSGEHTYEQYF	TGTGCCAGCAGCTTTTCTAGCGGGGAACATACCTACGAGCAGTACTTC
.	17	TRBV7-8	.	TRBJ1-2	CASSPRAAQGSGYGYTF	TGTGCCAGCAGCCCGCGAGCCGCCCAGGGTTCTGGGTATGGCTACACCTTC
once	13	TRBV14	.	TRBJ1-2	CASSQRRTYGYTF	TGTGCCAGCAGCCAACGACGGACCTATGGCTACACCTTC
.	16	TRBV27	.	TRBJ2-6	CASRTGPPSGANVLTF	TGTGCCAGCAGAACGGGACCACCCTCTGGGGCCAACGTCCTGACTTTC
once	12	TRBV25-1	.	TRBJ1-1	CASSYGNTEAFF	TGTGCCAGCAGTTATGGTAACACTGAAGCTTTCTTT
.	16	TRBV4-1	.	TRBJ1-2	CASSQEVTVTIDGYTF	TGCGCCAGCAGCCAAGAAGTTACGGTTACCATCGACGGCTACACCTTC
few	15	TRBV7-8	.	TRBJ1-5	CASSPHPGANQPQHF	TGTGCCAGCAGCCCGCATCCGGGGGCTAATCAGCCCCAGCATTTT
once	13	TRBV6-6	.	TRBJ2-1	CASSYTQGHEQFF	TGTGCCAGCAGTTATACACAGGGTCATGAGCAGTTCTTC
.	14	TRBV4-1	.	TRBJ1-1	CASSHEQSSTEAFF	TGCGCCAGCAGCCACGAACAATCTTCCACTGAAGCTTTCTTT
.	12	TRBV5-1	TRBD1	TRBJ2-7	CASSPTGSEQYF	TGCGCCAGCAGCCCGACAGGGAGCGAGCAGTACTTC
few	13	TRBV27	.	TRBJ1-1	CASAYRGGTEAFF	TGTGCCAGTGCGTATCGGGGGGGCACTGAAGCTTTCTTT
.	11	TRBV30	.	TRBJ2-7	CAWSSDYEQYF	TGTGCCTGGAGCTCGGATTACGAGCAGTACTTC
.	14	TRBV13	.	TRBJ2-5	CASSLSDSQETQYF	TGTGCCAGCAGCTTGTCCGACTCCCAAGAGACCCAGTACTTC
.	11	TRBV29-1	TRBD1	TRBJ1-1	CSEWTGGEAFF	TGCAGCGAGTGGACAGGGGGTGAAGCTTTCTTT
.	12	TRBV29-1	.	TRBJ1-2	CSVEDSLYGYTF	TGCAGCGTTGAGGACAGTCTCTATGGCTACACCTTC
.	15	TRBV5-1	.	TRBJ2-6	CASSPVHSGANVLTF	TGCGCCAGCAGCCCCGTACACTCTGGGGCCAACGTCCTGACTTTC
.	15	TRBV6-9	.	TRBJ2-2	CATSPGGRGTGELFF	TGTGCCACCTCCCCGGGGGGCAGGGGCACCGGGGAGCTGTTTTTT
.	12	TRBV5-1	TRBD1	TRBJ1-1	CASSETGEGAFF	TGCGCCAGCAGCGAGACAGGGGAAGGAGCTTTCTTT
.	12	TRBV14	TRBD2	TRBJ2-1	CASSQAGGPLFF	TGTGCCAGCAGCCAAGCGGGGGGGCCCCTGTTCTTC
.	16	TRBV5-1	TRBD1	TRBJ2-5	CASSWGTGADQETQYF	TGCGCCAGCAGCTGGGGGACAGGGGCCGACCAAGAGACCCAGTACTTC
.	14	TRBV5-1	TRBD1	TRBJ1-1	CASSLETGGTEAFF	TGCGCCAGCAGCTTGGAGACAGGGGGGACTGAAGCTTTCTTT
few	15	TRBV6-6	TRBD2	TRBJ2-3	CASSYSGGRTDTQYF	TGTGCCAGCAGTTACTCGGGAGGGCGCACAGATACGCAGTATTTT
few	13	TRBV11-2	.	TRBJ2-7	CASSLGPSYEQYF	TGTGCCAGCAGCTTAGGCCCTTCCTACGAGCAGTACTTC
few	12	TRBV19	.	TRBJ1-5	CASSDRNQPQHF	TGTGCCAGTAGCGACCGAAATCAGCCCCAGCATTTT
few	11	TRBV29-1	.	TRBJ1-2	CSVDQAVGYTF	TGCAGCGTTGACCAGGCAGTTGGCTACACCTTC
.	14	TRBV4-1	TRBD1	TRBJ1-5	CASSLRQGEQPQHF	TGCGCCAGCAGCCTTAGACAGGGTGAACAGCCCCAGCATTTT
.	15	TRBV2	TRBD1	TRBJ2-7	CASTLGQGGIYEQYF	TGTGCCAGCACCCTAGGACAGGGTGGGATCTACGAGCAGTACTTC
few	12	TRBV6-6	.	TRBJ2-5	CASSTPNGGPYF	TGTGCCAGCAGTACCCCAAACGGTGGGCCGTACTTC
.	14	TRBV19	.	TRBJ1-1	CASSLWGGNTEAFF	TGTGCCAGTAGTCTTTGGGGAGGTAACACTGAAGCTTTCTTT
.	14	TRBV7-8	TRBD2	TRBJ2-3	CASSRGLADWTQYF	TGTGCCAGCAGCCGGGGACTAGCGGATTGGACGCAGTATTTT
few	11	TRBV12-5	.	TRBJ1-1	CASGPNTEAFF	TGTGCTAGTGGACCGAACACTGAAGCTTTCTTT
.	12	TRBV11-2	.	TRBJ2-7	CASSPDNYEQYF	TGTGCCAGCAGCCCGGACAACTACGAGCAGTACTTC
once	15	TRBV4-1	.	TRBJ1-1	CASSQDRSLNTEAFF	TGCGCCAGCAGCCAAGATCGGTCGCTGAACACTGAAGCTTTCTTT
.	13	TRBV6-4	.	TRBJ1-1	CASSEGENTEAFF	TGTGCCAGCAGTGAAGGGGAGAACACTGAAGCTTTCTTT
.	15	TRBV5-1	.	TRBJ1-1	CASSLVGGTNTEAFF	TGCGCCAGCAGCTTGGTTGGGGGGACGAACACTGAAGCTTTCTTT
few	12	TRBV5-1	.	TRBJ2-5	CASSLERGTQYF	TGCGCCAGCAGCTTGGAACGTGGGACCCAGTACTTC
.	12	TRBV2	.	TRBJ1-2	CASSDWGYGYTF	TGTGCCAGCAGTGACTGGGGCTATGGCTACACCTTC
.	11	TRBV11-2	.	TRBJ2-7	CASRSSYEQYF	TGTGCCAGCAGGAGTTCCTACGAGCAGTACTTC
few	18	TRBV11-2	TRBD1	TRBJ2-2	CASSPPGGQGVNPGELFF	TGTGCCAGCAGCCCCCCTGGGGGACAGGGGGTAAATCCCGGGGAGCTGTTTTTT
.	12	TRBV2	.	TRBJ1-5	CASGGAGQPQHF	TGTGCCAGCGGGGGGGCGGGTCAGCCCCAGCATTTT
.	12	TRBV30	.	TRBJ1-1	CAWSVQGGEAFF	TGTGCCTGGAGTGTACAAGGAGGGGAAGCTTTCTTT
few	13	TRBV19	TRBD1	TRBJ1-1	CASSISRGAEAFF	TGTGCCAGTAGTATCTCCAGGGGGGCTGAAGCTTTCTTT
few	15	TRBV10-2	TRBD1	TRBJ2-3	CASSSPDRVADTQYF	TGCGCCAGCAGTAGTCCGGACAGGGTGGCAGATACGCAGTATTTT